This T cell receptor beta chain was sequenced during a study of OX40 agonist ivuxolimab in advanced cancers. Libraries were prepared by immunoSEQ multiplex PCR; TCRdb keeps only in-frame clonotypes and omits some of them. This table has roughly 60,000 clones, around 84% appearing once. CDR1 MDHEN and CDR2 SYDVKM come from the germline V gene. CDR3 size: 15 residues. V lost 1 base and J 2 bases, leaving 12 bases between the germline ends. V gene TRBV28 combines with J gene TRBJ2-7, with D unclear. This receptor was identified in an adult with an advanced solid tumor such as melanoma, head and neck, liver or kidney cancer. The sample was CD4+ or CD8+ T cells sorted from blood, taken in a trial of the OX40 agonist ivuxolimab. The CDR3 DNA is TGTGCCAGCAGTTTATTTAACCGTCCCCCCTACGAGCAGTACTTC. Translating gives CASSLFNRPPYEQYF.